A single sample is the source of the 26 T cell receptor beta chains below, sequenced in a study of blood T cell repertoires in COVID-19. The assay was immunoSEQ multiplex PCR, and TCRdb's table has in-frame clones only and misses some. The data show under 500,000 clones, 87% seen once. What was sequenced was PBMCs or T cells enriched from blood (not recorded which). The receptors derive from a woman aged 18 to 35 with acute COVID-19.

The CDR3 DNA reads as TGTGCCAGCAGCTTTATGGGGGGTAGGAGGGCAGACGGAAACAATGAGCAGTTCTTC. It yields the protein CASSFMGGRRADGNNEQFF. The rearrangement links TRBV7-8 to TRBJ2-1; the D gene is possibly TRBD2 (6 bases). The CDR3 is 19 amino acids. Trimming removed 3 bases from V and 5 bases from J, with 26 bases in between. Germline CDR1 is SGHVS and CDR2 is FQNEAQ.

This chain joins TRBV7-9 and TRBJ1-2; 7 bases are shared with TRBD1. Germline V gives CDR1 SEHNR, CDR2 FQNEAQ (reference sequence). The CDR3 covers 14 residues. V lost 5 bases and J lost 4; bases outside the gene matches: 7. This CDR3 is CASSTPRTGYGYTF. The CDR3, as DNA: TGTGCCAGCAGCACACCGCGGACAGGCTATGGCTACACCTTC.

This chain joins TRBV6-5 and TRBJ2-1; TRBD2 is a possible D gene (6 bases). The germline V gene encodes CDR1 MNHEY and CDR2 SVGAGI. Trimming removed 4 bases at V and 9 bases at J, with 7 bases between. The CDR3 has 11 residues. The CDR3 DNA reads TGTGCCAGCAGTTTCGGGGGTGAGCAGTTCTTC. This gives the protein CASSFGGEQFF.

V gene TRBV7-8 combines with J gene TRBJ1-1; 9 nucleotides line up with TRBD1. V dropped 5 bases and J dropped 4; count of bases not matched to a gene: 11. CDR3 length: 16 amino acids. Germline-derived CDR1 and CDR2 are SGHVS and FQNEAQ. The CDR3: CASSPLTGGVSTEAFF. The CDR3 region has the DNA TGTGCCAGCAGCCCCCTGACAGGGGGGGTGAGCACTGAAGCTTTCTTT.

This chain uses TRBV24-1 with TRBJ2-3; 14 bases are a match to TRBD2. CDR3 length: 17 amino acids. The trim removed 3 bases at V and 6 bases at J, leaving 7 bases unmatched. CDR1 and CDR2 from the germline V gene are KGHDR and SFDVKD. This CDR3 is CATSDTRLAGGMDTQYF. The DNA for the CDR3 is TGTGCCACCAGTGATACCAGACTAGCGGGAGGGATGGATACGCAGTATTTT.

CDR3 nucleotide sequence: TGTGCCACCAGTGAGCCCACAAACAGGGGCCAAGAGACCCAGTACTTC. Translating gives CATSEPTNRGQETQYF. V and J are TRBV24-1 and TRBJ2-5, with 7 bases fitting TRBD1. The germline gives CDR1 KGHDR, CDR2 SFDVKD. The CDR3 runs 16 residues. The junction had 8 bases not matched to a gene; V was cut back by 4 bases and J by 1 base.

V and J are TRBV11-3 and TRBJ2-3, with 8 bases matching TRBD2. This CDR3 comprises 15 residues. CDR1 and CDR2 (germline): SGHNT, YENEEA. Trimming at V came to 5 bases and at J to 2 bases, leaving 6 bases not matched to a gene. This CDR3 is CASSPLAGPTDTQYF. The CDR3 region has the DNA TGTGCCAGCAGCCCATTAGCGGGGCCCACAGATACGCAGTATTTT.

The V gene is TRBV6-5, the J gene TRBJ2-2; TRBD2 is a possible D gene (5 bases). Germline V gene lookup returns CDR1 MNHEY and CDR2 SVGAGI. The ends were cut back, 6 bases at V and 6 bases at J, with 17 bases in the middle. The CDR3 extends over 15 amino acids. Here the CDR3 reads CASRKARGSPGELFF. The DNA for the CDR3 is TGTGCCAGCAGGAAGGCTAGAGGGAGCCCCGGGGAGCTGTTTTTT.

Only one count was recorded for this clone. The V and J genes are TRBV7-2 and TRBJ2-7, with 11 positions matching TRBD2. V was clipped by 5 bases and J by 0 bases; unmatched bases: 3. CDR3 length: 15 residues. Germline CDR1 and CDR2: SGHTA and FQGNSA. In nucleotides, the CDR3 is TGTGCCAGCAGCCAGACTAGCGGGGCCTCCTACGAGCAGTACTTC. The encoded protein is CASSQTSGASYEQYF.

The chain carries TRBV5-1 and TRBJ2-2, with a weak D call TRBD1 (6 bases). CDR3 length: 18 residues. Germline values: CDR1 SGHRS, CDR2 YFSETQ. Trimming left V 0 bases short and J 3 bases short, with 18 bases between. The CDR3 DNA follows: TGCGCCAGCAGCTTGGGTACGGGACATACTCGATACACCGGGGAGCTGTTTTTT. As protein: CASSLGTGHTRYTGELFF.

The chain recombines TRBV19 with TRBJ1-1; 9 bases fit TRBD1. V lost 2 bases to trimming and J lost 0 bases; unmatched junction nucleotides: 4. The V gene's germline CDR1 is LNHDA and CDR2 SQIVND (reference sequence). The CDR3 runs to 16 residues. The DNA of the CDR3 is TGTGCCAGTAGTATACCGGGACAGGGTATGAACACTGAAGCTTTCTTT. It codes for CASSIPGQGMNTEAFF.

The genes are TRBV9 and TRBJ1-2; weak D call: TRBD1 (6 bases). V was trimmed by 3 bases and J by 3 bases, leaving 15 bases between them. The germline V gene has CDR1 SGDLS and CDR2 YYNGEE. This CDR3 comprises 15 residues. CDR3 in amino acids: CASSEGVRGYYGYTF. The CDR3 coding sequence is TGTGCCAGCAGCGAGGGGGTTAGGGGGTACTATGGCTACACCTTC. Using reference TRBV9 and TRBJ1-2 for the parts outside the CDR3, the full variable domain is DSGVTQTPKHLITATGQRVTLRCSPRSGDLSVYWYQQSLDQGLQFLIQYYNGEERAKGNILERFSAQQFPDLHSELNLSSLELGDSALYFCASSEGVRGYYGYTFGSGTRLTVV.

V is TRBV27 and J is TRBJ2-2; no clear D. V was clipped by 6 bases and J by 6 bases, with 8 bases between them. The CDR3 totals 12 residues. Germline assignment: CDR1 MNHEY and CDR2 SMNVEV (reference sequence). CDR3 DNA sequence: TGTGCCAGCAGAACAGTGCCCGGGGAGCTGTTTTTT. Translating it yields CASRTVPGELFF.

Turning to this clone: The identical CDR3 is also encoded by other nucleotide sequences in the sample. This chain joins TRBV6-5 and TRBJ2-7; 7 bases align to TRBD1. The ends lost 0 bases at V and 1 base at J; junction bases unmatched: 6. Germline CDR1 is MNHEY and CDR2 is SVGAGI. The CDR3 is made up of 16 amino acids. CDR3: CASSYSRTGDSYEQYF. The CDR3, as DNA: TGTGCCAGCAGTTACTCGCGGACAGGTGATTCCTACGAGCAGTACTTC.

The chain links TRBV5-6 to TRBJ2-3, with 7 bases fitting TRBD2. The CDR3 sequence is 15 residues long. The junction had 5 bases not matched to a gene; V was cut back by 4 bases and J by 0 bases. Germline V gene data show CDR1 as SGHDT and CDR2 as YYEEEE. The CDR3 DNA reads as TGTGCCAGCAGCCCCGTTAGCGGGAGCACAGATACGCAGTATTTT. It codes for CASSPVSGSTDTQYF.

DNA of the CDR3: TGTGCCAGCAGTCAGACAGGGTTCACAGATACGCAGTATTTT. This translates into CASSQTGFTDTQYF. This chain connects TRBV9 to TRBJ2-3; 7 bases map to TRBD1. J lost 2 bases, V lost 5 bases, and 5 bases had no gene match. This CDR3 comprises 14 residues. Germline V CDR1 and CDR2: SGDLS, YYNGEE.

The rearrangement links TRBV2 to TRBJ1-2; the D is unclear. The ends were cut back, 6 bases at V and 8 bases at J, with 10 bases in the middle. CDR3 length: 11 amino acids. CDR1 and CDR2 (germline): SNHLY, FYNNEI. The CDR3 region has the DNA TGTGCCAGCAGACAAACGAGGGGCTACACCTTC. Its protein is CASRQTRGYTF. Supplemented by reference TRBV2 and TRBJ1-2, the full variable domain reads EPEVTQTPSHQVTQMGQEVILRCVPISNHLYFYWYRQILGQKVEFLVSFYNNEISEKSEIFDDQFSVERPDGSNFTLKIRSTKLEDSAMYFCASRQTRGYTFGSGTRLTVV.

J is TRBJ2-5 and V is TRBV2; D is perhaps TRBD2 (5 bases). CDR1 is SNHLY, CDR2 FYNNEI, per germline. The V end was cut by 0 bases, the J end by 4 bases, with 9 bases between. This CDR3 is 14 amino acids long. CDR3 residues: CASSEASGGETQYF. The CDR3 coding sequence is TGTGCCAGCAGTGAAGCATCAGGAGGAGAGACCCAGTACTTC.

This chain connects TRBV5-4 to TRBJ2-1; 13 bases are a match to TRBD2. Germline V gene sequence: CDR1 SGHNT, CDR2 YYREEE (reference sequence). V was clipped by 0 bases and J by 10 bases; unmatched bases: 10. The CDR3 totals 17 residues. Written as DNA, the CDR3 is TGTGCCAGCAGCTTGGGAGACCTGCCGGGACTAGCGGGAGAGCAGTTCTTC. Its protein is CASSLGDLPGLAGEQFF.

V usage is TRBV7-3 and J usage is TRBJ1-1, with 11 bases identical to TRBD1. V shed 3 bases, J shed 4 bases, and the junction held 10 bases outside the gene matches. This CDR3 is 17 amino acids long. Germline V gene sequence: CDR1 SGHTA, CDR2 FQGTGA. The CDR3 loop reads CASSFSPVGQGGTEAFF. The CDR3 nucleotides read TGTGCCAGCAGCTTTAGTCCCGTGGGACAGGGGGGCACTGAAGCTTTCTTT.

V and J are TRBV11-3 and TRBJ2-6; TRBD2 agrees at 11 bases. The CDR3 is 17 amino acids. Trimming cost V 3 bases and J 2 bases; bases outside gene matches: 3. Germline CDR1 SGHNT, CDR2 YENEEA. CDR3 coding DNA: TGTGCCAGCAGCTTTAGCGGGGGGGCTACTGGGGCCAACGTCCTGACTTTC. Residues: CASSFSGGATGANVLTF.

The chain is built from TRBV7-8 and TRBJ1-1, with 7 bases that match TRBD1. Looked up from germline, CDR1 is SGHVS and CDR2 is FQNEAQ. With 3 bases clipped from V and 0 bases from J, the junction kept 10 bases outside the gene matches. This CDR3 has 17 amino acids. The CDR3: CASSLSRTGTVNTEAFF. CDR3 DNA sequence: TGTGCCAGCAGCTTGTCTCGAACCGGGACAGTGAACACTGAAGCTTTCTTT.

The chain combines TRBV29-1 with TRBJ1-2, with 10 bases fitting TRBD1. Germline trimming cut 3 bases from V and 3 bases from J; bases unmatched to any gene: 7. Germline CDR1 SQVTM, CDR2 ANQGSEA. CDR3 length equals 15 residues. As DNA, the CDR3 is TGCAGCGTTGAGCTGACCGGGACAGGGGACTATGGCTACACCTTC. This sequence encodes CSVELTGTGDYGYTF. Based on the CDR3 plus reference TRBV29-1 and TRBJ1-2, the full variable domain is SAVISQKPSRDICQRGTSLTIQCQVDSQVTMMFWYRQQPGQSLTLIATANQGSEATYESGFVIDKFPISRPNLTFSTLTVSNMSPEDSSIYLCSVELTGTGDYGYTFGSGTRLTVV.

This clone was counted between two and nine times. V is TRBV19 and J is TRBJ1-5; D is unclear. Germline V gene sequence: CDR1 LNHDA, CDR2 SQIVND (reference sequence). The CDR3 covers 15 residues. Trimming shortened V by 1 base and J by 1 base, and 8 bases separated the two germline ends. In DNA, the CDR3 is TGTGCCAGTAGTATAGGAGCGATAAGCAATCAGCCCCAGCATTTT. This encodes CASSIGAISNQPQHF.

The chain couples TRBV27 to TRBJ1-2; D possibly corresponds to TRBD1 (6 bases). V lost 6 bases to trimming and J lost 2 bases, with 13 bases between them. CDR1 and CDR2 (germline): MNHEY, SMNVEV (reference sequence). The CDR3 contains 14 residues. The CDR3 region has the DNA TGTGCCAGCAGGAGTCGGGACACCAACTATGGCTACACCTTC. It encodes CASRSRDTNYGYTF.

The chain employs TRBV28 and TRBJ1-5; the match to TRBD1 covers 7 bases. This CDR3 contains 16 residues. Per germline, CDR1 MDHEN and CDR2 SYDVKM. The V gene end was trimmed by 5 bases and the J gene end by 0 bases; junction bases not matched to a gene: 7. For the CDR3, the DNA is TGTGCCAGCAGTCCAGCGACAGGGTATAGCAATCAGCCCCAGCATTTT. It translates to CASSPATGYSNQPQHF.